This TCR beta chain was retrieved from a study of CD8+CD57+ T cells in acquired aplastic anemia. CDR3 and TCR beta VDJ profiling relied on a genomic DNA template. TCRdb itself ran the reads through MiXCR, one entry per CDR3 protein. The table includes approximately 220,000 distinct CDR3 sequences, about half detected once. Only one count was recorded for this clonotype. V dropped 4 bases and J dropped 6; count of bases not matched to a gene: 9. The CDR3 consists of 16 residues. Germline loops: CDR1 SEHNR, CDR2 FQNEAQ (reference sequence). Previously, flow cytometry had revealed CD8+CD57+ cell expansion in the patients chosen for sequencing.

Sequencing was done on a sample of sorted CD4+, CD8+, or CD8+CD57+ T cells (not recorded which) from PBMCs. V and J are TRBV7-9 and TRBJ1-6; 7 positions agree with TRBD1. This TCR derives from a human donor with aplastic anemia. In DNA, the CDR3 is TGTGCCAGCAGCTCCTCCAGGGGGGGCCGTAATTCACCCCTCCACTTT. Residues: CASSSSRGGRNSPLHF.